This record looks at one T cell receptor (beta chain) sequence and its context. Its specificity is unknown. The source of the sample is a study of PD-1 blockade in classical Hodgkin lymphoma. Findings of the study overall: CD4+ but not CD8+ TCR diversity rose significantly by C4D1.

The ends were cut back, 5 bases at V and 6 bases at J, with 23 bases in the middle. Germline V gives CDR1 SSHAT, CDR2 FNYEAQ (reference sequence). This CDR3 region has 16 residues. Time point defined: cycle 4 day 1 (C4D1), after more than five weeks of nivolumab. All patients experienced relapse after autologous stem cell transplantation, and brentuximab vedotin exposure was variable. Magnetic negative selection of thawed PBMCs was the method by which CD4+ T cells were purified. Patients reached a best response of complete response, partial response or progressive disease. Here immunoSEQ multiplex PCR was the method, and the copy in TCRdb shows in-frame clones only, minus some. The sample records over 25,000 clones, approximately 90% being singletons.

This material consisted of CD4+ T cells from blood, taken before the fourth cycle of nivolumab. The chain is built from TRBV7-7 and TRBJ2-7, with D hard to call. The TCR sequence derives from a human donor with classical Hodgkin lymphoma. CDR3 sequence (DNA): TGTGCCAGCAGCCAAGGCCCACCACTCGACCCTGGCGAGCAGTACTTC. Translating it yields CASSQGPPLDPGEQYF.